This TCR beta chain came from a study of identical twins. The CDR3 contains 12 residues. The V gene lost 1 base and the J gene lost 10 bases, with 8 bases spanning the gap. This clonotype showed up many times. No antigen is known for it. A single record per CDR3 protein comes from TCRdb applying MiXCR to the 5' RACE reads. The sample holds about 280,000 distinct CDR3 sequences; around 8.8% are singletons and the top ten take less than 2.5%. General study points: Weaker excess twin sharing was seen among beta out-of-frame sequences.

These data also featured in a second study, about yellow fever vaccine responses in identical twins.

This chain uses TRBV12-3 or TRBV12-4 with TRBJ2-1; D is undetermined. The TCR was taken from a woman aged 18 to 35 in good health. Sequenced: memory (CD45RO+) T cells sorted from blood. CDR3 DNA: TGTGCCAGCAGTTTAGGTGGGCTCGAGCAGTTCTTC. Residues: CASSLGGLEQFF.